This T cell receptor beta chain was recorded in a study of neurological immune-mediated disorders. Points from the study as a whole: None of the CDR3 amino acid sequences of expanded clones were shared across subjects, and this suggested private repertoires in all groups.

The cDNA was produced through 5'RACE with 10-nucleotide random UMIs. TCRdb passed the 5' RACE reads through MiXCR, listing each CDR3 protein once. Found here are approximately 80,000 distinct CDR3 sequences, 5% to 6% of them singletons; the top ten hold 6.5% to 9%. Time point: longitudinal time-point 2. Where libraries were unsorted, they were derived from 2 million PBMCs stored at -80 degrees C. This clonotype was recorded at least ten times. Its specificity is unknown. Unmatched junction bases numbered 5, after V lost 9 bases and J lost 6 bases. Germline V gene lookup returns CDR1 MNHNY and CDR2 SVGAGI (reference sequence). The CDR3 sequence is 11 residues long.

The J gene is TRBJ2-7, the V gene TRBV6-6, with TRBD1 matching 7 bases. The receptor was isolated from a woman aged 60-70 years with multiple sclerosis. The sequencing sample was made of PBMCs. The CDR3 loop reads CASTSGGEQYF. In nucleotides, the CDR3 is TGTGCCAGTACCTCAGGGGGCGAGCAGTACTTC.